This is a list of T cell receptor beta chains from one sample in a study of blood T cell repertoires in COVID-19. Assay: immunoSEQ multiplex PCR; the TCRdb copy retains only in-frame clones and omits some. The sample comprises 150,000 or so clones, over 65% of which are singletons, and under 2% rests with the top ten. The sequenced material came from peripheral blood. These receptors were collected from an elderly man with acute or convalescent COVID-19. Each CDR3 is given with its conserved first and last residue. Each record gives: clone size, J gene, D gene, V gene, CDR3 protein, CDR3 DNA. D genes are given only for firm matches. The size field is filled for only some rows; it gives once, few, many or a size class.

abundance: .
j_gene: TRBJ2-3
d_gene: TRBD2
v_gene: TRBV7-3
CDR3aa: CASSPRRTSGGLQGPDTQYF
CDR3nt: TGTGCCAGCAGCCCCCGCCGGACTAGCGGGGGCCTTCAGGGCCCAGATACGCAGTATTTT

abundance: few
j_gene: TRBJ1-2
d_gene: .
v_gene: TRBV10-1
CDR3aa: CASIEGALVYGYTF
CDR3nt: TGCGCCAGCATAGAAGGGGCGCTGGTCTATGGCTACACCTTC

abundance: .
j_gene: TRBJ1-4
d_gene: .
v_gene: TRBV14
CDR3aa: CASSQDHRIFEKLFF
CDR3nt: TGTGCCAGCAGCCAAGATCATAGAATATTTGAAAAACTGTTTTTT

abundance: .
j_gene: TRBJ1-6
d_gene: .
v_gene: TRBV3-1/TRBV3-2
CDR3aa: CASSQGGQSGFSPLHF
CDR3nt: TGTGCCAGCAGCCAAGGGGGACAATCGGGCTTCTCACCCCTCCACTTT

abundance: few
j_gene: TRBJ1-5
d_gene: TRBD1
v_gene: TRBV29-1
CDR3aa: CSVKTGSDQPQHF
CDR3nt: TGCAGCGTAAAGACAGGGTCGGATCAGCCCCAGCATTTT

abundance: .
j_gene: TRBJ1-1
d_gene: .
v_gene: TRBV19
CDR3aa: CASSPYMNTEAFF
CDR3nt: TGTGCCAGTAGCCCGTACATGAACACTGAAGCTTTCTTT

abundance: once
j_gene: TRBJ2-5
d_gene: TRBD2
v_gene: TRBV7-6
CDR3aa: CASSPPFGSGADREETQYF
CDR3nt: TGTGCCAGCAGCCCCCCCTTCGGTAGCGGGGCCGACCGAGAAGAGACCCAGTACTTC

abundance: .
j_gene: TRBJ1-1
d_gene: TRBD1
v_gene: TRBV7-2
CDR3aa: CASSPRQGGNTEAFF
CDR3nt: TGTGCCAGCAGCCCGAGACAGGGAGGTAACACTGAAGCTTTCTTT

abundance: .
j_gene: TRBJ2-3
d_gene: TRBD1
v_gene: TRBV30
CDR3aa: CAWSRTGVGDTQYF
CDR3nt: TGTGCCTGGAGCCGGACAGGGGTGGGAGATACGCAGTATTTT

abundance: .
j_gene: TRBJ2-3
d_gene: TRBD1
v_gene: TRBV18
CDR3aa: CASSLQGEDTQYF
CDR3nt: TGTGCCAGCTCACTTCAGGGGGAAGATACGCAGTATTTT

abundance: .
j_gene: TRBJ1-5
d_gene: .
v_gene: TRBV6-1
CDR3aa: CASSDAPGQPQHF
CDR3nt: TGTGCCAGCAGTGATGCCCCCGGTCAGCCCCAGCATTTT

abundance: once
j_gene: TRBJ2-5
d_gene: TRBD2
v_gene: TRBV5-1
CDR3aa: CASSPIERGGWETQYF
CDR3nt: TGCGCCAGCAGCCCCATCGAGCGGGGGGGATGGGAGACCCAGTACTTC

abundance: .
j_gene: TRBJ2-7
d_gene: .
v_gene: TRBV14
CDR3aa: CASSPARVTEQYF
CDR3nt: TGTGCCAGCAGCCCCGCCAGGGTTACCGAGCAGTACTTC

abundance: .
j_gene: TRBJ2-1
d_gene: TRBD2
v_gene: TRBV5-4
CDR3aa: CASSSTSGGATEQFF
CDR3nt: TGTGCCAGCAGCTCGACTAGCGGGGGGGCCACTGAGCAGTTCTTC

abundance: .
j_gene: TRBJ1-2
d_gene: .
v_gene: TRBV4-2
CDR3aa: CASSQPDNNYGYTF
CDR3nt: TGTGCCAGCAGCCAACCGGACAACAACTATGGCTACACCTTC

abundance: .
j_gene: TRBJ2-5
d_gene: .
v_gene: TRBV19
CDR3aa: CASSIGFPIGLTQETQYF
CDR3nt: TGTGCCAGTAGTATAGGTTTCCCGATCGGGTTAACCCAAGAGACCCAGTACTTC

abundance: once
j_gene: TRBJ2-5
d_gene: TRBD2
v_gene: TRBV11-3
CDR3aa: CASSLGMGTSDETQYF
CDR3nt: TGTGCCAGCAGCTTAGGCATGGGAACTAGCGATGAGACCCAGTACTTC

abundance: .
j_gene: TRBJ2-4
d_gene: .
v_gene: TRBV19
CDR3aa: CASSPAVGDLAKNIQYF
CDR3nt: TGTGCCAGTAGTCCGGCGGTGGGAGACTTAGCCAAAAACATTCAGTACTTC

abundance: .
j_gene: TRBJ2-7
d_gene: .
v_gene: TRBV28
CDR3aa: CASSRPGYEQYF
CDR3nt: TGTGCCAGCAGTCGTCCGGGCTACGAGCAGTACTTC

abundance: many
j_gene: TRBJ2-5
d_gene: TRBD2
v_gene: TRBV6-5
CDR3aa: CASRTTSVAAETQYF
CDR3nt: TGTGCCAGCAGAACGACTAGCGTGGCGGCAGAGACCCAGTACTTC

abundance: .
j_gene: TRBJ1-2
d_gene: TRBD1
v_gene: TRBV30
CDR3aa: CAWSVADRGYGYTF
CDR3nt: TGTGCCTGGAGTGTCGCGGACAGGGGGTATGGCTACACCTTC

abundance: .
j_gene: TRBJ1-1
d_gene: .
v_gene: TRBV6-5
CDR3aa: CASSPGQGDTEAFF
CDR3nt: TGTGCCAGCAGTCCCGGGCAGGGCGACACTGAAGCTTTCTTT

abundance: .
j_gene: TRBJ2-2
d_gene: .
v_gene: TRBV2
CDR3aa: CASSPEGLWNTGELFF
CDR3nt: TGTGCCAGCAGTCCGGAGGGCCTCTGGAACACCGGGGAGCTGTTTTTT

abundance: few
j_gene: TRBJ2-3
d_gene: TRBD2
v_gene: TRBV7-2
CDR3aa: CASSPGLADPTQYF
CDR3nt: TGTGCCAGCAGCCCAGGACTAGCGGATCCTACGCAGTATTTT

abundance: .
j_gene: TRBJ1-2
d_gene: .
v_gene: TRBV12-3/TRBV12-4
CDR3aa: CASTRTQHYGYTF
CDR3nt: TGTGCCAGCACTCGGACACAACACTATGGCTACACCTTC

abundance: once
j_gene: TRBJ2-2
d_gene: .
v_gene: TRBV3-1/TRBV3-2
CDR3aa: CASNFAGILGYAGELFF
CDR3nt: TGTGCCAGCAACTTTGCCGGGATTTTGGGGTACGCCGGGGAGCTGTTTTTT

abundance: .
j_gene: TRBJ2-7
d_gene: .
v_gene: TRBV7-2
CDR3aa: CASSQGGGIGSYEQYF
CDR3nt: TGTGCCAGCAGCCAAGGGGGGGGGATTGGCTCCTACGAGCAGTACTTC

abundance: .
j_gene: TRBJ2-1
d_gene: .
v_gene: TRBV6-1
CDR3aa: CASREDYIPEQFF
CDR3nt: TGTGCCAGCAGGGAAGACTATATCCCTGAGCAGTTCTTC

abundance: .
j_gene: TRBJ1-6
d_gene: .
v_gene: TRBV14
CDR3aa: CASSQDPSNSPLHF
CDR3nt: TGTGCCAGCAGCCAAGATCCTAGTAATTCACCCCTCCACTTT

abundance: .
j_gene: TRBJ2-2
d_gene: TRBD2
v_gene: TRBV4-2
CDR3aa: CASSQVAGVNTGELFF
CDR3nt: TGTGCCAGCAGCCAGGTAGCGGGGGTGAACACCGGGGAGCTGTTTTTT

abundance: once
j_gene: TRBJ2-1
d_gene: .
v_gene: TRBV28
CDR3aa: CASSSLTGSNEQFF
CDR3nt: TGTGCCAGCAGTTCCTTGACAGGTTCCAATGAGCAGTTCTTC

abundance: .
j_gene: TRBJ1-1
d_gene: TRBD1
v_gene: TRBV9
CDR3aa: CASSSDRKNTEAFF
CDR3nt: TGTGCCAGCAGTTCGGACAGGAAGAACACTGAAGCTTTCTTT

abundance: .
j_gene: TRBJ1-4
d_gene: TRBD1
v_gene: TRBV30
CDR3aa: CAWSVRAGQGNEKLFF
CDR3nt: TGTGCCTGGAGTGTACGGGCGGGACAGGGTAATGAAAAACTGTTTTTT

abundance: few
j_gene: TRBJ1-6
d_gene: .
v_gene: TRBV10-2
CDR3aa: CASRTSLNSPLHF
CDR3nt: TGCGCCAGCAGGACATCCCTGAATTCACCCCTCCACTTT

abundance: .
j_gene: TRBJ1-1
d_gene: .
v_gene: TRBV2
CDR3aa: CASSRRTENTEAFF
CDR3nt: TGTGCCAGCAGTCGCCGGACAGAGAACACTGAAGCTTTCTTT

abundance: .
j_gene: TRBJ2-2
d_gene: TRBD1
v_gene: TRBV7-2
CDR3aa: CASSSYRGGGELFF
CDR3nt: TGTGCCAGCAGCTCATACAGGGGCGGCGGGGAGCTGTTTTTT

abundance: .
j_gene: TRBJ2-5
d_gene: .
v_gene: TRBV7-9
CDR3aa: CAIAEGARETQYF
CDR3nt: TGTGCCATCGCGGAGGGGGCACGGGAGACCCAGTACTTC

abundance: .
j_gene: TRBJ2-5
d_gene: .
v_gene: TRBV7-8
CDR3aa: CASSLTGMRETQYF
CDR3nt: TGTGCCAGCAGCCTAACAGGGATGAGAGAGACCCAGTACTTC

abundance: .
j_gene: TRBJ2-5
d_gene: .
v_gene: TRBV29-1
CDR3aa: CSVDQVGETQYF
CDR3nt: TGCAGCGTTGATCAGGTTGGAGAGACCCAGTACTTC

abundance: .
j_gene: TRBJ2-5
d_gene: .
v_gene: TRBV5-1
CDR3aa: CASSLQDRQETQYF
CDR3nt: TGCGCCAGCAGCCTGCAGGACAGACAAGAGACCCAGTACTTC

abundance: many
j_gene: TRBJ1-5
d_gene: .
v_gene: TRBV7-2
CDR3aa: CASSLEAVSNQPQHF
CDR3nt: TGTGCCAGCAGCTTAGAAGCGGTTAGCAATCAGCCCCAGCATTTT

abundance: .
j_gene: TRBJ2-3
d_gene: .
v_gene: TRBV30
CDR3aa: CAWSGEGVMYTDTQYF
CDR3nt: TGTGCCTGGAGTGGAGAGGGGGTCATGTACACAGATACGCAGTATTTT

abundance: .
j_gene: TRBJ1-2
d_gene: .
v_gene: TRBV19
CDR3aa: CASSILGGGYTF
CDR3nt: TGTGCCAGTAGTATACTCGGGGGTGGCTACACCTTC

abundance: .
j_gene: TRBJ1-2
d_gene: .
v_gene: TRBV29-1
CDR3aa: CSVDGDTLYGYTF
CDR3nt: TGCAGCGTTGACGGGGATACTCTATATGGCTACACCTTC

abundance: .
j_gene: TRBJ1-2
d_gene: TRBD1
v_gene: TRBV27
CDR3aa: CASSYRGASGGYTF
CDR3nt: TGTGCCAGCAGTTACAGGGGTGCTTCGGGTGGCTACACCTTC

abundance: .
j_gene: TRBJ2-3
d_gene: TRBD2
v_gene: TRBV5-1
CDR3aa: CASSYQRGGTDTQYF
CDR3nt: TGCGCCAGCAGCTACCAGCGGGGGGGCACAGATACGCAGTATTTT